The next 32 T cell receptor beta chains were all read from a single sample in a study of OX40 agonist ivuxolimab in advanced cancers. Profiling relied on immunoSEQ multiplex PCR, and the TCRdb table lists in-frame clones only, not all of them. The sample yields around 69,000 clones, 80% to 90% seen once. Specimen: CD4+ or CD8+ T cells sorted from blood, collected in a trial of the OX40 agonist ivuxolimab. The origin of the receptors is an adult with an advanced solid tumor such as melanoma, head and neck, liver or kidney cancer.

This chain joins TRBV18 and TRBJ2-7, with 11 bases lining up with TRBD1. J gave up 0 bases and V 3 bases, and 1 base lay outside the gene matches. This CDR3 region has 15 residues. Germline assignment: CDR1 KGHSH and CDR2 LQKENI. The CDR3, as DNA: TGTGCCAGCTCACCCGGGACAGGGGGCTCCTACGAGCAGTACTTC. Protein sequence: CASSPGTGGSYEQYF.

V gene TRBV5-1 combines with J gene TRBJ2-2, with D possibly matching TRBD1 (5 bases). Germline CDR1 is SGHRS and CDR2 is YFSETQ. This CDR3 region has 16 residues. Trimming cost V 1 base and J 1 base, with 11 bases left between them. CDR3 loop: CASSLNGQGNTGELFF. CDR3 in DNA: TGCGCCAGCAGCTTGAACGGCCAGGGGAACACCGGGGAGCTGTTTTTT.

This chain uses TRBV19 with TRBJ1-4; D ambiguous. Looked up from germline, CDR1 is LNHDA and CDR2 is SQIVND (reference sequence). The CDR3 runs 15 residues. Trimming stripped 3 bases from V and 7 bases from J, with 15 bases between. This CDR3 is CASSITRMGGEKLFF. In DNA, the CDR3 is TGTGCCAGTAGTATCACTAGGATGGGAGGTGAAAAACTGTTTTTT.

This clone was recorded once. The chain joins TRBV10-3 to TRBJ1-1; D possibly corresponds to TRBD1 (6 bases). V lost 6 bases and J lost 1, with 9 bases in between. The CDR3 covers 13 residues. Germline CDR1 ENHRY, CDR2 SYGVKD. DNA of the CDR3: TGTGCCATCAGGGGGGACAAGAACACTGAAGCTTTCTTT. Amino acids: CAIRGDKNTEAFF.

The CDR3 coding sequence is TGCGCCAGCAGTGATCCGGGACAGGGGCCCAGACTCTCCTACGAGCAGTACTTC. Its protein is CASSDPGQGPRLSYEQYF. The chain has TRBV10-1 and TRBJ2-7, with 10 bases that match TRBD1. This CDR3 is built from 18 residues. The germline V gene has CDR1 WNHNN and CDR2 SYGVQD (reference sequence). With 3 bases clipped from V and 0 bases from J, the junction kept 11 bases outside the gene matches.

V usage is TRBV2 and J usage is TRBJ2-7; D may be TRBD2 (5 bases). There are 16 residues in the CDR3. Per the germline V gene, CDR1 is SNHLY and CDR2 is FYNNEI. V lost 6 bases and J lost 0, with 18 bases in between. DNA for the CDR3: TGTGCCAGCAGAAGGCCTCCAGGCGGGCGCTCCTACGAGCAGTACTTC. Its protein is CASRRPPGGRSYEQYF.

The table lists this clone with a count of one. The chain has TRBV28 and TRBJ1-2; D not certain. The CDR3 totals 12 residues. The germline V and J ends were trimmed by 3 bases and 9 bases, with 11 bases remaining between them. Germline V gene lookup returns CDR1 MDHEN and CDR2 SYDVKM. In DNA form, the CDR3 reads TGTGCCAGCAGTTTCAATCCGGAGAGCTACACCTTC. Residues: CASSFNPESYTF.

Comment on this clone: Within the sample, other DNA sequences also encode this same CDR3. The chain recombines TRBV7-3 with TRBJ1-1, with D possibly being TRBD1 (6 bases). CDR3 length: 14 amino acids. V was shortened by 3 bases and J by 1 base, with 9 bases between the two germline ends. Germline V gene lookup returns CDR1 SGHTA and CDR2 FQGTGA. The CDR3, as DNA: TGTGCCAGCAGCTTGGGACACCAGAACACTGAAGCTTTCTTT. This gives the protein CASSLGHQNTEAFF.

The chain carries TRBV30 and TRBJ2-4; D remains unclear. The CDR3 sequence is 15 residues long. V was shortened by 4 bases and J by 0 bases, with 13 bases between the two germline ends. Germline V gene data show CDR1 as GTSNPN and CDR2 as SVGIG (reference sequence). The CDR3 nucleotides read TGTGCCTGGAAATCGGCAGTCACAGCCAAAAACATTCAGTACTTC. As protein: CAWKSAVTAKNIQYF.

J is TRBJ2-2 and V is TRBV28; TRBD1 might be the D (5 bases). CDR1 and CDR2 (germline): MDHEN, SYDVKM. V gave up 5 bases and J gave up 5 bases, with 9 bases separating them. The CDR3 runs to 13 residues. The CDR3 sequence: CASSAPGTGELFF. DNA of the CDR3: TGTGCCAGCAGTGCGCCAGGGACCGGGGAGCTGTTTTTT.

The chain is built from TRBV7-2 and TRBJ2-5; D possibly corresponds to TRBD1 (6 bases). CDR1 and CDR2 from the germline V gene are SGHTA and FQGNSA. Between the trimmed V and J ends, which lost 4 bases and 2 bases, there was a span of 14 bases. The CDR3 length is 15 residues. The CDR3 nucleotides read TGTGCCAGCAGCTACCGTCCGGGACAACAAGAGACCCAGTACTTC. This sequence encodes CASSYRPGQQETQYF.

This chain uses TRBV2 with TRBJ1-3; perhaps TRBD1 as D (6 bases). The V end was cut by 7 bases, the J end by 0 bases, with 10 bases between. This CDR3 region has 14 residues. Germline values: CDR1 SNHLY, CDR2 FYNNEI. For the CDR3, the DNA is TGTGCCAGCATGGGGGGGGCCTCTGGAAACACCATATATTTT. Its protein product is CASMGGASGNTIYF.

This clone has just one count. The CDR3 nucleotides read TGTGCCAGCAGCCAAGAATTGTCTAGCGGGGAACCAGGAGACACTGAGACCCAGTACTTC. Amino acids: CASSQELSSGEPGDTETQYF. This chain connects TRBV4-2 to TRBJ2-5; 9 nucleotides agree with TRBD2. V shed 0 bases and J 5 bases; nucleotides not matched to a gene: 19. The CDR3 is made up of 20 amino acids. CDR1 and CDR2 from the germline V gene are LGHNA and YNFKEQ.

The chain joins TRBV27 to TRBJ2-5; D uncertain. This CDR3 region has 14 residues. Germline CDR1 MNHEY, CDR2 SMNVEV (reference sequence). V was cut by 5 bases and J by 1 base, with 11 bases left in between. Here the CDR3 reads CASSPRTTQETQYF. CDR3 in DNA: TGTGCCAGCAGTCCTCGGACCACCCAAGAGACCCAGTACTTC.

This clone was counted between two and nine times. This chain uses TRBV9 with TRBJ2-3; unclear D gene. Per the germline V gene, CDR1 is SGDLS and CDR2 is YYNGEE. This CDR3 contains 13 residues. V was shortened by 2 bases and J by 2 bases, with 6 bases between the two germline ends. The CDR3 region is CASSVSHTDTQYF. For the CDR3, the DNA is TGTGCCAGCAGCGTGAGCCACACAGATACGCAGTATTTT.

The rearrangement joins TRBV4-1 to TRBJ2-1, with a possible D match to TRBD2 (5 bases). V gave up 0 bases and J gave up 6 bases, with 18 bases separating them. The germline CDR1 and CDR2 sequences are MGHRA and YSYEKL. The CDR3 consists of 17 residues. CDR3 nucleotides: TGCGCCAGCAGCCAAGAGAGGGCACCTAGTAACCCCAATGAGCAGTTCTTC. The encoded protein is CASSQERAPSNPNEQFF.

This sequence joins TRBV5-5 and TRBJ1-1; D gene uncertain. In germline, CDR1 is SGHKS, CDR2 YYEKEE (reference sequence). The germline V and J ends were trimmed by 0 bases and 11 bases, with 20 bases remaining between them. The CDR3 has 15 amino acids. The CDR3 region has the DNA TGTGCCAGCAGCTTGGAAAGGACTTCCCGAGAAGGGGCTTTCTTT. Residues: CASSLERTSREGAFF.

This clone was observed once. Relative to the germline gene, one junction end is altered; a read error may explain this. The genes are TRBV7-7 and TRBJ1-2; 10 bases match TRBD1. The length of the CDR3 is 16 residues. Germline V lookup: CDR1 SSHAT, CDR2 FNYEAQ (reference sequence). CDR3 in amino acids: CASSRSGTGDHYGYTF. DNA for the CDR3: TGTGCTAGCAGCCGATCCGGGACAGGGGATCACTATGGCTACACCTTC.

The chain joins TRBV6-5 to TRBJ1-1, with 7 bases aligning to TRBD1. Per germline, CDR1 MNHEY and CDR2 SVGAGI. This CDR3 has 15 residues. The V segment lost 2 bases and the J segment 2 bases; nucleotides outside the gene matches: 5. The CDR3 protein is CASSYLRTGNTEAFF. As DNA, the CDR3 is TGTGCCAGCAGTTACCTCCGGACAGGCAACACTGAAGCTTTCTTT.

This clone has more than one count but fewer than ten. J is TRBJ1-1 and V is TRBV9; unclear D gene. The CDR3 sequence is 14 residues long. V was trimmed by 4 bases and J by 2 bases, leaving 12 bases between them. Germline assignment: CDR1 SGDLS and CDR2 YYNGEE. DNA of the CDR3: TGTGCCAGCAGCACTGGCAACAGCAACACTGAAGCTTTCTTT. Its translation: CASSTGNSNTEAFF.

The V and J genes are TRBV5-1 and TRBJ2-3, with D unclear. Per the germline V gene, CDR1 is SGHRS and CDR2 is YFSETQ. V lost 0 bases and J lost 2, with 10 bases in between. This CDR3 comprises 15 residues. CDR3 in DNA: TGCGCCAGCAGCTTGGATGGAAGTAACACAGATACGCAGTATTTT. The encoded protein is CASSLDGSNTDTQYF. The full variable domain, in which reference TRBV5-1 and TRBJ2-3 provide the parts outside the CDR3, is KAGVTQTPRYLIKTRGQQVTLSCSPISGHRSVSWYQQTPGQGLQFLFEYFSETQRNKGNFPGRFSGRQFSNSRSEMNVSTLELGDSALYLCASSLDGSNTDTQYFGPGTRLTVL.

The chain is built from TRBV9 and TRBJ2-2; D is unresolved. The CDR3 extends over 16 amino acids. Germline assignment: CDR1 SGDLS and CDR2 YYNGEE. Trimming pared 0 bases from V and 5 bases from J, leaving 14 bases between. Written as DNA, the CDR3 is TGTGCCAGCAGCGTAGCTCGACGGGCTACGACCGGGGAGCTGTTTTTT. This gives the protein CASSVARRATTGELFF.

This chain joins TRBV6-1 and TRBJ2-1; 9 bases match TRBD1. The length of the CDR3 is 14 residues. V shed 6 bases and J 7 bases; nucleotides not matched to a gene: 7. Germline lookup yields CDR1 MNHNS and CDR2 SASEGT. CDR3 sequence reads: CASRTGTGRNEQFF. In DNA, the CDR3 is TGTGCCAGCAGGACCGGGACAGGGAGAAATGAGCAGTTCTTC.

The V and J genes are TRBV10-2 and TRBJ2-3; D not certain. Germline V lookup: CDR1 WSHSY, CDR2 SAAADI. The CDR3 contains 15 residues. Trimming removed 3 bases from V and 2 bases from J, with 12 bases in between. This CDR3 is CASSDYSLYTDTQYF. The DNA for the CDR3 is TGCGCCAGCAGTGACTACTCACTCTACACAGATACGCAGTATTTT.

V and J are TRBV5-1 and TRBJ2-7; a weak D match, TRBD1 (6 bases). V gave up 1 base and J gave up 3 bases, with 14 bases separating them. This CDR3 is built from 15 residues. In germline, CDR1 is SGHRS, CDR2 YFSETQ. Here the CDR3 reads CASSLSPNRVYEQYF. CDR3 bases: TGCGCCAGCAGCTTGTCCCCCAACAGGGTCTACGAGCAGTACTTC.

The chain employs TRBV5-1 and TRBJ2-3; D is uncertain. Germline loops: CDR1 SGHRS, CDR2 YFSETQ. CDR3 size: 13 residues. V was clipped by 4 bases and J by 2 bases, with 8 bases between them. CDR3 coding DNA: TGCGCCAGCAGCACCAGGACCACAGATACGCAGTATTTT. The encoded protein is CASSTRTTDTQYF.

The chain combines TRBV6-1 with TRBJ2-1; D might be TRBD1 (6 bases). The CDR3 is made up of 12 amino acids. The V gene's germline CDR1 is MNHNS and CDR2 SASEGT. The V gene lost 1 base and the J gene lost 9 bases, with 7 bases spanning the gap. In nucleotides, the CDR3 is TGTGCCAGCAGTGAAGAGACAGGTGAGCAGTTCTTC. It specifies CASSEETGEQFF.

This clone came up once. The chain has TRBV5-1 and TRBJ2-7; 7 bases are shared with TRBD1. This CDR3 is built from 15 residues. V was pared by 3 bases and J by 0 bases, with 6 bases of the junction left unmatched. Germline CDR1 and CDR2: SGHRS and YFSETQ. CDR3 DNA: TGCGCCAGCAGCTCGACAGGGCCCTACTCCTACGAGCAGTACTTC. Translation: CASSSTGPYSYEQYF.

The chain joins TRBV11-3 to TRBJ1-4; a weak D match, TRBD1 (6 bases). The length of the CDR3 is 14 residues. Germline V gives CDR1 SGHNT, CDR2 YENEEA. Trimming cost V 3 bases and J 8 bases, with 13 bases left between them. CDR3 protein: CASSFGGGGEKLFF. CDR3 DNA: TGTGCCAGCAGCTTCGGGGGCGGAGGAGAAAAACTGTTTTTT. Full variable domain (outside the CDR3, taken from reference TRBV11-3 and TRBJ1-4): EAGVVQSPRYKIIEKKQPVAFWCNPISGHNTLYWYLQNLGQGPELLIRYENEEAVDDSQLPKDRFSAERLKGVDSTLKIQPAELGDSAVYLCASSFGGGGEKLFFGSGTQLSVL.

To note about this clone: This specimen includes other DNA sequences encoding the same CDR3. Here the CDR3 reads CASSSRGETQYF. The CDR3 coding sequence is TGTGCCAGCAGTAGTCGTGGGGAGACCCAGTACTTC. This sequence joins TRBV27 and TRBJ2-5; D not certain. The CDR3 has 12 amino acids. The germline CDR1 and CDR2 sequences are MNHEY and SMNVEV (reference sequence). The germline V and J ends were trimmed by 5 bases and 5 bases, with 9 bases remaining between them.

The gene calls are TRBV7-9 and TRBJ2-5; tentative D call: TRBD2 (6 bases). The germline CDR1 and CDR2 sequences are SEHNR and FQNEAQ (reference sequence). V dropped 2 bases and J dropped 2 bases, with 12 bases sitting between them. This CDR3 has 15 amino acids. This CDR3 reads CASSLRAGLQETQYF. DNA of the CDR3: TGTGCCAGCAGCTTACGAGCGGGTTTACAAGAGACCCAGTACTTC. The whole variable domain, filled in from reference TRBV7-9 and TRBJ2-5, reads DTGVSQNPRHKITKRGQNVTFRCDPISEHNRLYWYRQTLGQGPEFLTYFQNEAQLEKSRLLSDRFSAERPKGSFSTLEIQRTEQGDSAMYLCASSLRAGLQETQYFGPGTRLLVL.

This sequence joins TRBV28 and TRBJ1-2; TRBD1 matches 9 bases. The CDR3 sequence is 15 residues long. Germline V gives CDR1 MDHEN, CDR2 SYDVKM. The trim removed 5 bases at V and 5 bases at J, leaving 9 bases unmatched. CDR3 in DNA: TGTGCCAGCAGTACCCCACAGGGGGCGGGGTATGGCTACACCTTC. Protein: CASSTPQGAGYGYTF.